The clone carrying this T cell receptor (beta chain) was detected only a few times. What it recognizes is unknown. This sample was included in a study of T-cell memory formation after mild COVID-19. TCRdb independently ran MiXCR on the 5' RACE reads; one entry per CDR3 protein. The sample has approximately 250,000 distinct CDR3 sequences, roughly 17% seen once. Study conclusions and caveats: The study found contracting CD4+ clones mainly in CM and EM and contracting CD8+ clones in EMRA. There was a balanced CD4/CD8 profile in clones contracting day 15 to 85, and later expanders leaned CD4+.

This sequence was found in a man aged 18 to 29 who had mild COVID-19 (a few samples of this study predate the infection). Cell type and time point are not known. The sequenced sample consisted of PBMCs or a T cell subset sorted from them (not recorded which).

The CDR3 DNA reads TGCGCCAGCACCCTACCCGGGAAACCCTACGAGCAGTACTTC. Translated, it gives CASTLPGKPYEQYF. The chain is built from TRBV5-1 and TRBJ2-7; TRBD2 might be the D (5 bases). The length of the CDR3 is 14 residues. CDR1 and CDR2 (germline): SGHRS, YFSETQ. Trimming left V 6 bases short and J 2 bases short, with 15 bases between. The whole variable domain, remainder taken from reference TRBV5-1 and TRBJ2-7, is KAGVTQTPRYLIKTRGQQVTLSCSPISGHRSVSWYQQTPGQGLQFLFEYFSETQRNKGNFPGRFSGRQFSNSRSEMNVSTLELGDSALYLCASTLPGKPYEQYFGPGTRLTVT.